A selection of T cell receptor beta chains follows, all from one sample in a study of CD8+ T cells in alopecia areata. This table comes from immunoSEQ multiplex PCR, and its TCRdb copy is limited to in-frame clones, with some not included. The sample shows about 120,000 clones, 53% of them seen only once. The source was CD4+ T cells sorted from blood, collected at week 4, from a patient treated with tofacitinib. The origin of the receptors is a human donor with alopecia areata. Both conserved end residues are part of each CDR3. A D gene is named only where the DNA matches it firmly. The size entry is marked missing in some rows and otherwise reads once, few, many or a size class.

abundance	v_gene	len	d_gene	j_gene	CDR3aa
.	TRBV29-1	11	.	TRBJ1-2	CSVTDFYGYTF
.	TRBV5-1	14	.	TRBJ1-2	CASSSTSQNYGYTF
.	TRBV30	14	.	TRBJ1-1	CALGPSPRVTEAFF
.	TRBV5-4	14	.	TRBJ2-3	CASSFSVGTDTQYF
few	TRBV4-1	15	TRBD1	TRBJ2-7	CASSQVGDRGHEQYF
.	TRBV6-5	14	.	TRBJ1-1	CASSSRGLNTEAFF
.	TRBV30	15	.	TRBJ1-5	CAWRGSGRSNQPQHF
once	TRBV15	15	TRBD2	TRBJ2-7	CATSLRLAEPYEQYF
few	TRBV7-8	15	.	TRBJ2-4	CASSLGGGTVNIQYF
.	TRBV11-2	12	.	TRBJ1-1	CASSLVGTEAFF
.	TRBV9	14	.	TRBJ1-1	CASSVGGQGTEAFF
.	TRBV15	14	.	TRBJ2-1	CATSVWSSYNEQFF
.	TRBV4-1	16	.	TRBJ1-1	CASSPPMAVTNTEAFF
many	TRBV5-1	15	TRBD2	TRBJ2-1	CASSISGGADNEQFF
.	TRBV18	14	.	TRBJ2-7	CASSPPSRDWEQYF
.	TRBV4-1	16	TRBD1	TRBJ1-4	CASSQPGQGGEEKLFF